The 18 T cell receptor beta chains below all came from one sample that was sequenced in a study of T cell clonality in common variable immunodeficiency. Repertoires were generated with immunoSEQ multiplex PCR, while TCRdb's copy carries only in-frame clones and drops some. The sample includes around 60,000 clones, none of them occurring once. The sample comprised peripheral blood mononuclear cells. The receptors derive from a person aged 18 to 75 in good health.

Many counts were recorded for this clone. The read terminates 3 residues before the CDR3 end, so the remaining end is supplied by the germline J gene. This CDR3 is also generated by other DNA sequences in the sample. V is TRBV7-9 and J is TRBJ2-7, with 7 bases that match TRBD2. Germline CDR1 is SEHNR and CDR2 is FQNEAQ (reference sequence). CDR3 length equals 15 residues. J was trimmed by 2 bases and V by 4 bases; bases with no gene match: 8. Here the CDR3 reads CASSSLTGGTYEQYF. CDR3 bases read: TGTGCCAGCAGCTCCTTAACGGGGGGAACCTACGAG. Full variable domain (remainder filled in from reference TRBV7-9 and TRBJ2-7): DTGVSQNPRHKITKRGQNVTFRCDPISEHNRLYWYRQTLGQGPEFLTYFQNEAQLEKSRLLSDRFSAERPKGSFSTLEIQRTEQGDSAMYLCASSSLTGGTYEQYFGPGTRLTVT.

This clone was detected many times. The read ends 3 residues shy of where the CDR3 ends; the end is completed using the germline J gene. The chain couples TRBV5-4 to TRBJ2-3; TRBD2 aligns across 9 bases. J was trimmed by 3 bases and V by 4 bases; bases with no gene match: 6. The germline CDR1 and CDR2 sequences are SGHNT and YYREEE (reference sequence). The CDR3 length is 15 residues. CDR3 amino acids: CASSPSGGRTDTQYF. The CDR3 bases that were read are TGTGCCAGCAGCCCCAGCGGGGGGCGGACAGATACG.

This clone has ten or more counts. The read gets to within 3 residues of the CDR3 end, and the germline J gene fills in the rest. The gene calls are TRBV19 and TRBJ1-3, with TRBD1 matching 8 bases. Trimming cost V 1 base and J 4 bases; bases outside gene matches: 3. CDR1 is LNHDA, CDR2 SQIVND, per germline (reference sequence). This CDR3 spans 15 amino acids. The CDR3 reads CASSIVGTGGNTIYF. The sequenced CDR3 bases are TGTGCCAGTAGTATAGTCGGGACAGGAGGAAACACC.

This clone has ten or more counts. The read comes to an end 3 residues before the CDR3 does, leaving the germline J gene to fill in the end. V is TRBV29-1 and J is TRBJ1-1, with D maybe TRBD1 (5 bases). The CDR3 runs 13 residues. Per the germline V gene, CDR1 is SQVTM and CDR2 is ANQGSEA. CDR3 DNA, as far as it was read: TGCAGCGTTGAAGATCCCGGGCAGGGAGAA. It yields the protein CSVEDPGQGE. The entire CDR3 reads CSVEDPGQGEAFF. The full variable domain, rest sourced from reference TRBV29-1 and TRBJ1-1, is SAVISQKPSRDICQRGTSLTIQCQVDSQVTMMFWYRQQPGQSLTLIATANQGSEATYESGFVIDKFPISRPNLTFSTLTVSNMSPEDSSIYLCSVEDPGQGEAFFGQGTRLTVV.

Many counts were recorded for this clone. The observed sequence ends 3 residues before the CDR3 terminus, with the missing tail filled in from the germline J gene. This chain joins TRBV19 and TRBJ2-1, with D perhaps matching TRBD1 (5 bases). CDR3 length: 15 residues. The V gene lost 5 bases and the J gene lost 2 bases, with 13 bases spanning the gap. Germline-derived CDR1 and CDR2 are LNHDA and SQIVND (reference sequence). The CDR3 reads CASSPKGLAYNEQFF. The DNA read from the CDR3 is TGTGCCAGTAGTCCGAAGGGGCTGGCCTACAATGAG. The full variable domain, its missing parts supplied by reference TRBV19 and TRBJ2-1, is DGGITQSPKYLFRKEGQNVTLSCEQNLNHDAMYWYRQDPGQGLRLIYYSQIVNDFQKGDIAEGYSVSREKKESFPLTVTSAQKNPTAFYLCASSPKGLAYNEQFFGPGTRLTVL.

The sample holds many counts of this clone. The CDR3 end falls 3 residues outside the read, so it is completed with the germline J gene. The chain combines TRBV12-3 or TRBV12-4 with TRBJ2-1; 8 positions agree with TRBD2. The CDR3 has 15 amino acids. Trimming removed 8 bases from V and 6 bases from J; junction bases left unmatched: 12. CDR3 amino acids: CASSTAGVFFNEQFF. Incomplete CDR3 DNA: TGTGCCAGCTCTACAGCGGGGGTGTTTTTCAATGAG.

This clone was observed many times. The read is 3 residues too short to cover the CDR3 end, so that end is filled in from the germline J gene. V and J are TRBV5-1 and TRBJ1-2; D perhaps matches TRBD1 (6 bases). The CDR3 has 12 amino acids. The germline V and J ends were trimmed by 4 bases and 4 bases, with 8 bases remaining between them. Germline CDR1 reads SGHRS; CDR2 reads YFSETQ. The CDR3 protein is CASSPDSYGYTF. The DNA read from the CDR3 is TGCGCCAGCAGCCCGGACAGCTATGGC.

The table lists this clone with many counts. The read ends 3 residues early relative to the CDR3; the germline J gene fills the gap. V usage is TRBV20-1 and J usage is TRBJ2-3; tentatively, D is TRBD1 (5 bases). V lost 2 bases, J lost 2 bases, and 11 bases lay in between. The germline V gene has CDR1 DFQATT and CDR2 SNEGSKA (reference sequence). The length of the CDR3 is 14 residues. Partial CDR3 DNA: TGCAGTGCTAGACCAGGGCAGAACACAGATACG. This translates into CSARPGQNTDT. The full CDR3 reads CSARPGQNTDTQYF.

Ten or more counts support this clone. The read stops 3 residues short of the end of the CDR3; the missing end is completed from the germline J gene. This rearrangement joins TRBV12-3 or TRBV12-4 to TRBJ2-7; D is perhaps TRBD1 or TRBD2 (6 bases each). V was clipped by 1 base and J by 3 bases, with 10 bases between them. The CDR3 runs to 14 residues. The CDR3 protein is CASSLVGGGYEQYF. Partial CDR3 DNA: TGTGCCAGCAGTTTAGTTGGAGGGGGCTACGAG.

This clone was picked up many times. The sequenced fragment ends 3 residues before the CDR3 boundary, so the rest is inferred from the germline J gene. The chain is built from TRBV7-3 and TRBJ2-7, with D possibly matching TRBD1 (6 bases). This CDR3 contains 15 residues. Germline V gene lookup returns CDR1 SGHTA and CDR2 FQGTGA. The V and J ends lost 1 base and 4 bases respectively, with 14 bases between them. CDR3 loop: CASSLMGAVGYEQYF. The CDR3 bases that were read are TGTGCCAGCAGCTTAATGGGGGCCGTCGGTTACGAG.

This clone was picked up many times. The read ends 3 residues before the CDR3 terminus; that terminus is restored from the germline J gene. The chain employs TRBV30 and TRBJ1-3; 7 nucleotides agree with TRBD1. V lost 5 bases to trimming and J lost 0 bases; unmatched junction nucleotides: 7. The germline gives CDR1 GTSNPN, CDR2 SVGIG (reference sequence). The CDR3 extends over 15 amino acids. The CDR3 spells CAWGGQTSSGNTIYF. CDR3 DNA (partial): TGTGCCTGGGGGGGACAGACCAGCTCTGGAAACACC.

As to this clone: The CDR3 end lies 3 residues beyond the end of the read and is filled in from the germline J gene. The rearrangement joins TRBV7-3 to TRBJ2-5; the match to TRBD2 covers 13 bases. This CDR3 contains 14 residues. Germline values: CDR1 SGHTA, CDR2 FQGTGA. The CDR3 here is CASSPGTSGNTQYF. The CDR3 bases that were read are TGTGCCAGCAGCCCCGGGACTAGCGGGAATACC.

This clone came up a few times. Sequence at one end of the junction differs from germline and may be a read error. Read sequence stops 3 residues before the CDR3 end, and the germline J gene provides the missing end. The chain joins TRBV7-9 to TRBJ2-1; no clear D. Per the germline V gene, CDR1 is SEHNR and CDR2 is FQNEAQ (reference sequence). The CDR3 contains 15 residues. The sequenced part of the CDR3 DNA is TGTCCCAGCAGACGAGCCATAGCCAGCTACAATGAG. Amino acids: CPSRRAIASYNE. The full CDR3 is CPSRRAIASYNEQFF.

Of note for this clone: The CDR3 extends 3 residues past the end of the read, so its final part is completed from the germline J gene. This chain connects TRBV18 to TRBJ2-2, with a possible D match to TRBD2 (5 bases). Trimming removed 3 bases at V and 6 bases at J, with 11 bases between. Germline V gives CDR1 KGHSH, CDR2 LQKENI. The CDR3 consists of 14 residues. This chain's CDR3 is CASSPQDWSGELFF. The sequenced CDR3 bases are TGTGCCAGCTCACCGCAGGACTGGTCCGGGGAG.

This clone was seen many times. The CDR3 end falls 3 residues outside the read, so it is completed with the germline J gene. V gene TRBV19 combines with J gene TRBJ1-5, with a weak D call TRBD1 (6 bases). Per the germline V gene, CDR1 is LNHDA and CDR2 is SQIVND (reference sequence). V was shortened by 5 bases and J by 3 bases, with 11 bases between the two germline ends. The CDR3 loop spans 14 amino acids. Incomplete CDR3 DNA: TGTGCCAGTAGTCCTCAGGGGAACAATCAGCCC. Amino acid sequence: CASSPQGNNQP. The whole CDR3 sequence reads CASSPQGNNQPQHF.

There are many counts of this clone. CDR3 DNA, as far as it was read: TGTGCCAGCAGTTTAGTCTCGCGATCTTACAATGAG. This translates into CASSLVSRSYNE. The complete CDR3 sequence is CASSLVSRSYNEQFF. V is TRBV28 and J is TRBJ2-1, with D hard to call. The read is 3 residues too short to cover the CDR3 end, so that end is filled in from the germline J gene. The germline gives CDR1 MDHEN, CDR2 SYDVKM. The CDR3 loop spans 15 amino acids. Trimming took off 2 bases at V and 4 bases at J, with 12 bases between the two ends.

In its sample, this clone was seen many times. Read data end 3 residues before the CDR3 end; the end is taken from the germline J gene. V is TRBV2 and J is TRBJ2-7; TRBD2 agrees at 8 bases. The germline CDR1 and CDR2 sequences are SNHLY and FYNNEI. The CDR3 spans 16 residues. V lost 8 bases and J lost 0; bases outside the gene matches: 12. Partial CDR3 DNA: TGTGCCAGCTCACTTGGTAGCGGGGTTAGCTCCTACGAG. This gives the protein CASSLGSGVSSYE. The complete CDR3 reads CASSLGSGVSSYEQYF.

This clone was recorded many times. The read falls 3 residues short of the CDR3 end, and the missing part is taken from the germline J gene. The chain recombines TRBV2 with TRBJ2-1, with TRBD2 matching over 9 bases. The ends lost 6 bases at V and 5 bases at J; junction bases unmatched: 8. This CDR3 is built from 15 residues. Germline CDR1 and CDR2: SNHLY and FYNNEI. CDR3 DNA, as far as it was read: TGTGCCAGCAGGACCGGGACTAGCAGTCACAATGAG. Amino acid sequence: CASRTGTSSHNE. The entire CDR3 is CASRTGTSSHNEQFF.